The 31 T cell receptor beta chains in this list originate from one sample, sequenced in a study of blood T cells in healthy people across ages. It was with a sample-barcoded 5' primer and a J-beta primer mix that a second PCR of roughly 7 to 12 cycles was run. From the 5' RACE reads, TCRdb called clonotypes with MiXCR, one entry per CDR3 protein. The sample lists around 780,000 distinct CDR3 sequences, roughly 50% seen once, with roughly 24% in the top ten. What was sequenced was blood. These receptors were obtained from a man between 40 and 49 years old in good health.

This clonotype was counted only a few times. This sequence joins TRBV5-1 and TRBJ2-3, with TRBD2 identical over 7 bases. CDR3 length equals 16 residues. The ends lost 0 bases at V and 1 base at J; junction bases unmatched: 5. Looked up from germline, CDR1 is SGHRS and CDR2 is YFSETQ. The CDR3 bases are TGCGCCAGCAGCTTGGGACTAGCTTTTGGCACAGATACGCAGTATTTT. This sequence encodes CASSLGLAFGTDTQYF.

V gene TRBV20-1 combines with J gene TRBJ1-2, with a tentative D call TRBD1 (6 bases). V was cut by 0 bases and J by 6 bases, with 17 bases left in between. The CDR3 extends over 15 amino acids. Germline V gives CDR1 DFQATT, CDR2 SNEGSKA (reference sequence). The CDR3 nucleotides are TGCAGTGCTAGAGATAAAACTAACAGGGATCATGGCTACACCTTC. It translates to CSARDKTNRDHGYTF.

The J gene is TRBJ2-7, the V gene TRBV28; 12 positions match TRBD2. The DNA end is a closer match to TRBJ2-5, so the J assignment may be wrong. The CDR3 has 18 amino acids. Germline values: CDR1 MDHEN, CDR2 SYDVKM. This CDR3 reads CASSGPGLAGPNKETQYF. Here the CDR3 DNA reads TGTGCCAGCAGTGGACCGGGACTAGCGGGCCCAAACAAAGAGACCCAGTACTTC.

The rearrangement links TRBV7-8 to TRBJ1-5, with D hard to call. Trimming pared 5 bases from V and 7 bases from J, leaving 15 bases between. Germline V gene lookup returns CDR1 SGHVS and CDR2 FQNEAQ. CDR3 length: 14 residues. This CDR3 is CASSAVAGRQPQHF. The CDR3 nucleotides read TGTGCCAGCAGCGCCGTGGCCGGGAGACAGCCCCAGCATTTT.

A few counts support this clonotype. This chain joins TRBV12-3 or TRBV12-4 and TRBJ2-5, with 9 bases fitting TRBD1. The V segment lost 5 bases and the J segment 6 bases; nucleotides outside the gene matches: 10. This CDR3 is built from 15 residues. The CDR3: CASSQTGTGSQTQYF. The CDR3 DNA reads TGTGCCAGCAGTCAAACCGGGACAGGGTCCCAGACCCAGTACTTC.

The V and J genes are TRBV28 and TRBJ2-3; D might be TRBD1 (6 bases). The CDR3 has 14 residues. V lost 9 bases to trimming and J lost 3 bases, with 16 bases between them. Germline loops: CDR1 MDHEN, CDR2 SYDVKM. In DNA, the CDR3 is TGTGCCAGTACGGGCCCACAGGGAACAGATACGCAGTATTTT. Protein sequence: CASTGPQGTDTQYF. The variable domain in full, with the rest retrieved from reference TRBV28 and TRBJ2-3, is DVKVTQSSRYLVKRTGEKVFLECVQDMDHENMFWYRQDPGLGLRLIYFSYDVKMKEKGDIPEGYSVSREKKERFSLILESASTNQTSMYLCASTGPQGTDTQYFGPGTRLTVL.

This sequence joins TRBV20-1 and TRBJ1-1; 9 bases map to TRBD1. This CDR3 has 11 residues. J gave up 11 bases and V 6 bases, and 7 bases lay outside the gene matches. Germline CDR1 DFQATT, CDR2 SNEGSKA (reference sequence). CDR3 sequence (DNA): TGCAGTGCCAGGAGGGACAGGGATGCTTTCTTT. This sequence encodes CSARRDRDAFF.

This clonotype came up a few times. This chain joins TRBV20-1 and TRBJ2-5, with TRBD2 as a possible D gene (5 bases). Looked up from germline, CDR1 is DFQATT and CDR2 is SNEGSKA (reference sequence). Trimming pared 3 bases from V and 3 bases from J, leaving 11 bases between. The CDR3 is 13 amino acids. The chain's CDR3 is CSARWLAKETQYF. CDR3 sequence (DNA): TGCAGTGCTAGGTGGCTAGCAAAAGAGACCCAGTACTTC.

The chain combines TRBV9 with TRBJ2-1; 9 positions agree with TRBD2. CDR1 is SGDLS and CDR2 is YYNGEE in the germline V gene. The trim removed 4 bases at V and 7 bases at J, leaving 18 bases unmatched. The CDR3 runs 18 residues. CDR3 sequence (DNA): TGTGCCAGCAGCCCCCAAGGCGGCAGCGGGGGGCTTGGGAATGAGCAGTTCTTC. As protein: CASSPQGGSGGLGNEQFF.

The chain is built from TRBV29-1 and TRBJ2-3; possibly TRBD1 or TRBD2 for D (5 bases each). Looked up from germline, CDR1 is SQVTM and CDR2 is ANQGSEA. This CDR3 comprises 12 residues. V was trimmed by 6 bases and J by 2 bases, leaving 9 bases between them. The CDR3 region is CSVGAATDTQYF. The CDR3 DNA sequence: TGCAGCGTCGGGGCGGCCACAGATACGCAGTATTTT.

Written as DNA, the CDR3 is TGTGCCAGCAGCTTAGTTTGGGGGGCGGACAATGAGCAGTACTTC. It translates to CASSLVWGADNEQYF. The chain is built from TRBV7-2 and TRBJ2-7, with D tentatively TRBD1 or TRBD2 (6 bases each). V was clipped by 1 base and J by 7 bases, with 17 bases between them. The CDR3 runs 15 residues. Germline CDR1 and CDR2: SGHTA and FQGNSA. The full variable domain, with the rest looked up from reference TRBV7-2 and TRBJ2-7, is GAGVSQSPSNKVTEKGKDVELRCDPISGHTALYWYRQSLGQGLEFLIYFQGNSAPDKSGLPSDRFSAERTGGSVSTLTIQRTQQEDSAVYLCASSLVWGADNEQYFGPGTRLTVT.

The gene calls are TRBV29-1 and TRBJ2-1; D possibly corresponds to TRBD2 (5 bases). Germline CDR1 is SQVTM and CDR2 is ANQGSEA. V lost 6 bases, J lost 3 bases, and 15 bases lay in between. This CDR3 has 14 amino acids. The CDR3: CSVATLVSYNEQFF. Here the CDR3 DNA reads TGCAGCGTAGCGACACTAGTGAGCTACAATGAGCAGTTCTTC.

The V gene is TRBV6-6, the J gene TRBJ2-7; 7 bases match TRBD1. CDR3 length: 15 amino acids. Germline V gene lookup returns CDR1 MNHNY and CDR2 SVGAGI (reference sequence). With V trimmed by 4 bases and J by 2 bases, 8 bases remained unmatched. The CDR3 DNA reads as TGTGCCAGCAGTTCATACAGGGGATCTGCCTACGAGCAGTACTTC. This encodes CASSSYRGSAYEQYF.

V usage is TRBV6-2 or TRBV6-3 and J usage is TRBJ2-5; a weak D match, TRBD2 (6 bases). Looked up from germline, CDR1 is MNHEY and CDR2 is SVGEGT. The CDR3 runs 17 residues. Trimming pared 0 bases from V and 11 bases from J, leaving 25 bases between. In nucleotides, the CDR3 is TGTGCCAGCAGTTACTCGCCGGGGATAGCGGTCTACAATGAGCAGTACTTC. It encodes CASSYSPGIAVYNEQYF.

The V and J genes are TRBV4-2 and TRBJ2-3; a weak D match, TRBD1 (5 bases). V lost 1 base, J lost 6 bases, and 14 bases lay in between. The CDR3 consists of 15 residues. Per germline, CDR1 LGHNA and CDR2 YNFKEQ. CDR3 in DNA: TGTGCCAGCAGCCAAGTGGAAGGGGTCGGTGATACGCAGTATTTT. Protein sequence: CASSQVEGVGDTQYF.

The chain has TRBV28 and TRBJ2-3, with 7 bases lining up with TRBD1. Germline V gene lookup returns CDR1 MDHEN and CDR2 SYDVKM. V lost 4 bases, J lost 2 bases, and 9 bases stayed unmatched. The CDR3 extends over 16 amino acids. CDR3 amino acids: CASSSPGGFTTDTQYF. The CDR3, as DNA: TGTGCCAGCAGTTCCCCAGGGGGTTTTACCACAGATACGCAGTATTTT.

This sequence joins TRBV11-2 and TRBJ2-2; TRBD1 might be the D (6 bases). V gave up 3 bases and J gave up 1 base, with 24 bases separating them. This CDR3 has 20 amino acids. The germline CDR1 and CDR2 sequences are SGHAT and FQNNGV. CDR3: CASSLFVRTVSQLNTGELFF. CDR3 nucleotide sequence: TGTGCCAGCAGCTTGTTTGTGCGGACAGTCAGCCAATTGAACACCGGGGAGCTGTTTTTT.

The sample holds a few counts of this clonotype. The chain joins TRBV6-6 to TRBJ1-2; D is uncertain. Germline V CDR1 and CDR2: MNHNY, SVGAGI (reference sequence). The CDR3 is made up of 13 amino acids. V was shortened by 6 bases and J by 5 bases, with 13 bases between the two germline ends. The CDR3 nucleotides read TGTGCCAGCAGCCCCGGGTCCGAGTATGGCTACACCTTC. Translated: CASSPGSEYGYTF.

This clonotype appeared a few times. The V call is TRBV20-1, the J call TRBJ1-4; the D is unclear. The length of the CDR3 is 12 residues. Germline V lookup: CDR1 DFQATT, CDR2 SNEGSKA (reference sequence). The CDR3 DNA follows: TGCAGCGCGCTCAGAACTAATGAAAAACTGTTTTTT. Amino acids: CSALRTNEKLFF.

V is TRBV14 and J is TRBJ2-3; tentatively, D is TRBD1 or TRBD2 (5 bases each). This CDR3 is 17 amino acids long. Germline V gene lookup returns CDR1 SGHDN and CDR2 FVKESK. Trimming pared 1 base from V and 0 bases from J, leaving 14 bases between. CDR3 DNA sequence: TGTGCCAGCAGCCAAGCGGGACGGATATCTAGCACAGATACGCAGTATTTT. Encoded protein: CASSQAGRISSTDTQYF.

The chain employs TRBV12-3 or TRBV12-4 and TRBJ1-2, with a possible D match to TRBD1 (5 bases). Trimming stripped 9 bases from V and 7 bases from J, with 15 bases between. The CDR3 is made up of 12 amino acids. The CDR3 region has the DNA TGTGCCAGGAAAGAGGGGCATCGTGGCTACACCTTC. It yields the protein CARKEGHRGYTF.

This chain joins TRBV11-2 and TRBJ1-2; D is unresolved. CDR1 and CDR2 (germline): SGHAT, FQNNGV. This CDR3 is built from 14 residues. V lost 5 bases and J lost 4, with 14 bases in between. The CDR3 sequence is CASSLLEMSYGYTF. In DNA form, the CDR3 reads TGTGCCAGCAGCCTCCTCGAGATGAGCTATGGCTACACCTTC.

The V and J genes are TRBV12-3 or TRBV12-4 and TRBJ2-3; possibly TRBD1 for D (8 bases). The CDR3 extends over 15 amino acids. The V end lost 2 bases, the J end lost 6 bases, and 15 bases lay between the germline ends. The CDR3 protein is CASSLRDRRGDTQYF. Written as DNA, the CDR3 is TGTGCCAGCAGTTTAAGGGACAGGCGGGGGGATACGCAGTATTTT.

This rearrangement joins TRBV7-3 to TRBJ2-1; D tentatively reads TRBD1 or TRBD2 (6 bases each). From germline, CDR1 is SGHTA and CDR2 FQGTGA. Trimming removed 5 bases from V and 6 bases from J, with 11 bases in between. CDR3 length equals 13 residues. The CDR3 is CASSLEGVNEQFF. The CDR3 DNA is TGTGCCAGCAGCCTGGAGGGGGTCAATGAGCAGTTCTTC. Variable domain in full (rest from reference TRBV7-3 and TRBJ2-1): GAGVSQTPSNKVTEKGKYVELRCDPISGHTALYWYRQSLGQGPEFLIYFQGTGAADDSGLPNDRFFAVRPEGSVSTLKIQRTERGDSAVYLCASSLEGVNEQFFGPGTRLTVL.

The chain joins TRBV7-2 to TRBJ2-3; TRBD1 matches at 7 bases. The CDR3 is 16 residues long. Trimming at V came to 5 bases and at J to 1 base, leaving 9 bases not matched to a gene. Germline-derived CDR1 and CDR2 are SGHTA and FQGNSA. CDR3 sequence: CASSQLGTGGTDTQYF. The CDR3 nucleotides read TGTGCCAGCAGCCAATTGGGAACAGGGGGCACAGATACGCAGTATTTT.

This clonotype was counted only a few times. The chain uses TRBV4-1 and TRBJ2-5, with TRBD2 matching over 12 bases. CDR1 and CDR2 from the germline V gene are MGHRA and YSYEKL. Trimming cost V 1 base and J 11 bases; bases outside gene matches: 14. There are 17 residues in the CDR3. The CDR3 sequence is CASSQGSSGGAYNEQYF. CDR3 nucleotide sequence: TGCGCCAGCAGCCAAGGCTCTAGCGGGGGGGCCTACAATGAGCAGTACTTC.

The chain joins TRBV7-2 to TRBJ2-5, with D maybe TRBD2 (6 bases). Germline CDR1 is SGHTA and CDR2 is FQGNSA. The CDR3 runs to 15 residues. Trimming removed 1 base at V and 0 bases at J, with 9 bases between. CDR3 residues: CASSLVSGDQETQYF. The CDR3 DNA sequence: TGTGCCAGCAGCTTAGTTAGCGGAGACCAAGAGACCCAGTACTTC.

The genes are TRBV4-1 and TRBJ2-5; 8 bases align to TRBD2. Per germline, CDR1 MGHRA and CDR2 YSYEKL. CDR3 length: 16 amino acids. The J segment lost 10 bases and the V segment lost 1 base, leaving 14 bases of the junction unmatched. The CDR3 sequence is CASSQGRGLEVKSQYF. CDR3 in DNA: TGCGCCAGCAGCCAAGGGAGGGGACTAGAGGTGAAGAGCCAGTACTTC.

The J gene is TRBJ2-6, the V gene TRBV6-1; no definite D call. Germline V gene sequence: CDR1 MNHNS, CDR2 SASEGT. Trimming removed 5 bases from V and 0 bases from J, with 20 bases in between. The CDR3 has 19 residues. In nucleotides, the CDR3 is TGTGCCAGCAGTCCTCCGGGTCGGCAGGCCGCCTCTGGGGCCAACGTCCTGACTTTC. This sequence encodes CASSPPGRQAASGANVLTF.

The table lists this clonotype with a few counts. The rearrangement joins TRBV20-1 to TRBJ2-2; 10 bases are a match to TRBD2. V gave up 0 bases and J gave up 3 bases; unmatched junction bases: 1. In germline, CDR1 is DFQATT, CDR2 SNEGSKA (reference sequence). The CDR3 is 15 amino acids. Here the CDR3 reads CSARDLAGDTGELFF. DNA of the CDR3: TGCAGTGCTAGAGATCTAGCGGGAGACACCGGGGAGCTGTTTTTT.

This chain uses TRBV5-1 with TRBJ2-3; TRBD1 agrees at 8 bases. The CDR3 has 16 amino acids. From germline, CDR1 is SGHRS and CDR2 YFSETQ. After removal of 3 bases from V and 3 bases from J, the junction contained 9 bases not matched to a gene. CDR3 DNA sequence: TGCGCCAGCAGCTCAAGCTCAGGGGGCAGGACAGATACGCAGTATTTT. Amino acid sequence: CASSSSSGGRTDTQYF.